This T cell receptor (beta chain) was retrieved from a study of shared clonotypes between healthy human individuals. An assay was performed, and its level was deep. Repertoires were generated with immunoSEQ multiplex PCR, while TCRdb's copy carries only in-frame clones and drops some. The sample yields 450,000 to 550,000 clones, 70% to 80% seen once. The CDR3 is 18 amino acids. Germline loops: CDR1 LNHDA, CDR2 SQIVND (reference sequence). V dropped 3 bases and J dropped 2 bases, with 19 bases sitting between them. V is TRBV19 and J is TRBJ2-2; weak D call: TRBD1 (5 bases). The sample was PBMCs. The receptor was isolated from a woman aged 40 to 49 in good health. Some clones in this sample may be carry-over from other donors' samples. The CDR3 DNA sequence: TGTGCCAGTAGTATCTGGCAGGGCGTTTCGGTCAACACCGGGGAGCTGTTTTTT. This translates into CASSIWQGVSVNTGELFF.